Following are 22 T cell receptor beta chains from one sample sequenced in a study of T and B cells in COVID-19 patients. From blood, about 240-550 ng of genomic DNA served as TRB template. BIOMED2 TRB-A/B primer pools were used in multiplex TRB PCR. MiXCR was run by TCRdb on the multiplex PCR reads, yielding one entry per CDR3 protein. This table has roughly 11,000 distinct CDR3 sequences, 30% appearing once. Sequences were obtained from blood. The source of these receptors is a human donor with active COVID-19.

The rearrangement links TRBV20-1 to TRBJ2-7; 10 bases line up with TRBD2. V gave up 1 base and J gave up 1 base; unmatched junction bases: 1. The germline V gene encodes CDR1 DFQATT and CDR2 SNEGSKA (reference sequence). The CDR3 length is 14 residues. The CDR3 coding sequence is TGCAGTGCTAGAGCTAGCGGGGGATCCTACGAGCAGTACTTC. Its protein is CSARASGGSYEQYF.

Concerning this clonotype itself: A read error may be the cause here, since a much bigger clone is one base away. The chain has TRBV6-5 and TRBJ1-6; D remains ambiguous. Trimming cost V 6 bases and J 7 bases, with 10 bases left between them. There are 13 residues in the CDR3. The germline gives CDR1 MNHEY, CDR2 SVGAGI. The chain's CDR3 is CASRYAGNSPLHF. DNA for the CDR3: TGTGCCAGCAGGTATGCAGGAAATTCACCCCTCCACTTT.

The CDR3 loop is CATSRGVGGAEYEQYF. Here the CDR3 DNA reads TGTGCCACCAGCAGAGGGGTGGGGGGCGCTGAGTACGAGCAGTACTTC. The genes are TRBV15 and TRBJ2-7; D may correspond to TRBD1 or TRBD2 (6 bases each). This CDR3 region has 16 residues. Germline V gives CDR1 LNHNV, CDR2 YYDKDF (reference sequence). V was shortened by 1 base and J by 4 bases, with 17 bases between the two germline ends.

Judged by abundance, this clonotype is medium-sized. This sequence joins TRBV12-3 or TRBV12-4 and TRBJ1-6; TRBD1 agrees at 9 bases. CDR3 length: 13 amino acids. The J segment lost 10 bases and the V segment lost 4 bases, leaving 2 bases of the junction unmatched. CDR3 amino acids: CASSSTGGSPLHF. The DNA for the CDR3 is TGTGCCAGCAGTTCAACAGGGGGCTCACCCCTCCACTTT.

This clonotype rates as medium-sized. This chain connects TRBV19 to TRBJ2-1; D possibly corresponds to TRBD2 (6 bases). This CDR3 contains 14 residues. V was trimmed by 5 bases and J by 0 bases, leaving 8 bases between them. Germline lookup yields CDR1 LNHDA and CDR2 SQIVND (reference sequence). The CDR3 DNA follows: TGTGCCAGTAGTCCGGGGGACTCCTACAATGAGCAGTTCTTC. It codes for CASSPGDSYNEQFF.

The chain uses TRBV5-5 and TRBJ1-5, with D possibly matching TRBD1 (5 bases). This CDR3 spans 14 amino acids. CDR1 and CDR2 from the germline V gene are SGHKS and YYEKEE (reference sequence). The V end lost 4 bases, the J end lost 4 bases, and 12 bases lay between the germline ends. CDR3 nucleotide sequence: TGTGCCAGCAGCCAAACGGGGACTAATCAGCCCCAGCATTTT. This encodes CASSQTGTNQPQHF.

In its sample, this clonotype ranks as medium-sized. The gene calls are TRBV11-1 and TRBJ2-5; D gene ambiguous. The CDR3 loop spans 11 amino acids. Germline assignment: CDR1 SGHAT and CDR2 FQDESV (reference sequence). Trimming took off 5 bases at V and 1 base at J, with 2 bases between the two ends. CDR3 residues: CASSIQETQYF. In nucleotides, the CDR3 is TGTGCCAGCAGCATCCAAGAGACCCAGTACTTC.

The chain uses TRBV6-5 and TRBJ1-1; 7 bases line up with TRBD1. There are 16 residues in the CDR3. Germline lookup yields CDR1 MNHEY and CDR2 SVGAGI. The trim removed 4 bases at V and 6 bases at J, leaving 14 bases unmatched. The CDR3 DNA reads as TGTGCCAGCAGTTTTACAGGGGCAGGGGAATGGGCTGAAGCTTTCTTT. Translated, it gives CASSFTGAGEWAEAFF.

This sequence joins TRBV6-5 and TRBJ1-1; D is uncertain. Germline V gene lookup returns CDR1 MNHEY and CDR2 SVGAGI. CDR3 size: 12 residues. The V end was cut by 4 bases, the J end by 1 base, with 4 bases between. The CDR3 loop reads CASSSGNTEAFF. The CDR3 nucleotides are TGTGCCAGCAGTTCGGGGAACACTGAAGCTTTCTTT.

This clonotype appeared a few times. V is TRBV12-3 or TRBV12-4 and J is TRBJ1-1; D is unclear. V was cut by 1 base and J by 0 bases, with 6 bases left in between. The CDR3 length is 14 residues. For the CDR3, the DNA is TGTGCCAGCAGTTTAGTGTACATGAACACTGAAGCTTTCTTT. This encodes CASSLVYMNTEAFF.

The chain recombines TRBV20-1 with TRBJ2-5; 10 bases agree with TRBD1. The germline V gene encodes CDR1 DFQATT and CDR2 SNEGSKA (reference sequence). This CDR3 is built from 15 residues. The ends lost 0 bases at V and 5 bases at J; junction bases unmatched: 6. CDR3 sequence (DNA): TGCAGTGCTAGAGATCACGGGACAGGGGAGGAGACCCAGTACTTC. It yields the protein CSARDHGTGEETQYF.

The rearrangement joins TRBV20-1 to TRBJ2-7; TRBD1 agrees at 7 bases. Germline assignment: CDR1 DFQATT and CDR2 SNEGSKA (reference sequence). Trimming removed 1 base from V and 6 bases from J; junction bases left unmatched: 9. This CDR3 contains 14 residues. The CDR3 here is CSARGDRIVFEQYF. The CDR3 nucleotides are TGCAGTGCTAGAGGGGACAGAATCGTTTTCGAGCAGTACTTC.

This clonotype has only a few counts. The chain couples TRBV10-3 to TRBJ1-2; TRBD1 agrees at 8 bases. Germline CDR1 ENHRY, CDR2 SYGVKD. This CDR3 contains 13 residues. V was pared by 7 bases and J by 3 bases, with 4 bases of the junction left unmatched. The DNA for the CDR3 is TGTGCCATCACCGGACAGGGCGACTATGGCTACACCTTC. Amino acid sequence: CAITGQGDYGYTF.

The chain recombines TRBV7-9 with TRBJ2-1, with no clear D. Germline V gene data show CDR1 as SEHNR and CDR2 as FQNEAQ (reference sequence). The CDR3 length is 8 residues. The CDR3 DNA sequence: TGTGCACCGGATGAGCAGTTCTTC. It codes for CAPDEQFF. Based on the CDR3 plus reference TRBV7-9 and TRBJ2-1, the full variable domain is DTGVSQNPRHKITKRGQNVTFRCDPISEHNRLYWYRQTLGQGPEFLTYFQNEAQLEKSRLLSDRFSAERPKGSFSTLEIQRTEQGDSAMYLCAPDEQFFGPGTRLTVL.

In DNA, the CDR3 is TGTGCCAGCAGTGAAGTCGGAAGGGGTCAGCAGCAGTACTTC. This sequence encodes CASSEVGRGQQQYF. J is TRBJ2-7 and V is TRBV6-5, with D possibly matching TRBD1 (5 bases). Germline CDR1 and CDR2: MNHEY and SVGAGI. There are 14 residues in the CDR3. Trimming left V 5 bases short and J 8 bases short, with 19 bases between.

In nucleotides, the CDR3 is TGTGCCAGCAGCTTTAGCGGGGGGGCCCCAGATACGCAGTATTTT. Residues: CASSFSGGAPDTQYF. The V call is TRBV5-5, the J call TRBJ2-3, with TRBD2 matching 11 bases. Germline CDR1 reads SGHKS; CDR2 reads YYEKEE (reference sequence). This CDR3 is 15 amino acids long. J was trimmed by 4 bases and V by 2 bases; bases with no gene match: 3.

The genes are TRBV6-1 and TRBJ2-7; tentative D call: TRBD2 (6 bases). Trimming shortened V by 3 bases and J by 3 bases, and 9 bases separated the two germline ends. Germline CDR1 is MNHNS and CDR2 is SASEGT. The CDR3 is 13 amino acids. The CDR3 loop reads CASSEAGYYEQYF. CDR3 in DNA: TGTGCCAGCAGTGAGGCGGGGTACTACGAGCAGTACTTC.

The chain recombines TRBV20-1 with TRBJ1-2, with D maybe TRBD1 (6 bases). The CDR3 totals 15 residues. Germline assignment: CDR1 DFQATT and CDR2 SNEGSKA (reference sequence). V was shortened by 0 bases and J by 2 bases, with 13 bases between the two germline ends. The CDR3 loop reads CSARDSGGTNYGYTF. The CDR3 nucleotides are TGCAGTGCTAGAGATTCGGGGGGGACAAACTATGGCTACACCTTC.

The V gene is TRBV6-2 or TRBV6-3, the J gene TRBJ2-7; 7 bases align to TRBD2. V lost 6 bases, J lost 2 bases, and 13 bases stayed unmatched. In germline, CDR1 is MNHEY, CDR2 SVGEGT. The CDR3 length is 16 residues. CDR3 sequence reads: CASSNHRDYKPYEQYF. The DNA for the CDR3 is TGTGCCAGCAGCAACCACCGGGACTATAAGCCCTACGAGCAGTACTTC.

This clonotype has just a few counts. CDR3 nucleotide sequence: TGTGCCAGCAGCTTAGCAGGACAGGATTCACCCCTCCACTTT. Protein product: CASSLAGQDSPLHF. The chain recombines TRBV11-1 with TRBJ1-6, with TRBD1 matching 7 bases. The germline V gene encodes CDR1 SGHAT and CDR2 FQDESV (reference sequence). The CDR3 loop spans 14 amino acids. Trimming cost V 0 bases and J 8 bases; bases outside gene matches: 1.

The rearrangement uses TRBV10-3 and TRBJ2-5; TRBD1 agrees at 8 bases. Germline CDR1 reads ENHRY; CDR2 reads SYGVKD. The CDR3 totals 13 residues. V shed 10 bases and J 5 bases; nucleotides not matched to a gene: 9. The DNA of the CDR3 is TGTGCCACTGGGCAGGGGGCCCGTGAGACCCAGTACTTC. This codes for CATGQGARETQYF.

By sample share, this clonotype is medium-sized (0.01 to 0.1%). This chain links TRBV5-5 with TRBJ2-1; TRBD1 or TRBD2 may be the D gene (5 bases each). Germline CDR1 is SGHKS and CDR2 is YYEKEE (reference sequence). V was clipped by 0 bases and J by 9 bases, with 22 bases between them. This CDR3 is 17 amino acids long. CDR3 sequence: CASSLVSSLAGSSEQFF. The CDR3, as DNA: TGTGCCAGCAGCTTGGTCTCCTCGCTAGCAGGGAGTAGTGAGCAGTTCTTC.